The 27 T cell receptor beta chains in this list originate from one sample, sequenced in a study of blood T cell repertoires in COVID-19. Measured with immunoSEQ multiplex PCR; TCRdb has only the in-frame clones, and not every one. Here the sample spans over 400,000 clones, 80% to 90% being singletons. Input material: peripheral blood. These receptor sequences come from a human donor in a cohort sampled during active COVID-19.

V usage is TRBV9 and J usage is TRBJ1-3; 8 positions match TRBD1. Germline CDR1 is SGDLS and CDR2 is YYNGEE. This CDR3 region has 15 residues. V lost 5 bases, J lost 2 bases, and 6 bases stayed unmatched. CDR3 sequence reads: CASSPTRGPGNTIYF. As DNA, the CDR3 is TGTGCCAGCAGTCCAACCAGGGGGCCTGGAAACACCATATATTTT.

This CDR3 reads CASSSDSNGWNEQYF. CDR3 DNA sequence: TGTGCCAGCAGCTCCGACAGTAACGGGTGGAACGAGCAGTACTTC. The rearrangement links TRBV7-9 to TRBJ2-7; TRBD1 might be the D (5 bases). CDR1 is SEHNR, CDR2 FQNEAQ, per germline (reference sequence). V lost 4 bases, J lost 5 bases, and 18 bases lay in between. The CDR3 is 15 amino acids.

V gene TRBV6-2 or TRBV6-3 combines with J gene TRBJ2-1, with 8 bases matching TRBD2. This CDR3 spans 15 amino acids. Looked up from germline, CDR1 is MNHEY and CDR2 is SVGEGT. With 0 bases clipped from V and 15 bases from J, the junction kept 13 bases outside the gene matches. As DNA, the CDR3 is TGTGCCAGCAGTTACTCGAGGACTAGCCGTTCTAGTCGGTTCTTC. Translating gives CASSYSRTSRSSRFF.

The chain is built from TRBV6-2 or TRBV6-3 and TRBJ1-2; D possibly corresponds to TRBD1 (6 bases). This CDR3 is built from 15 residues. V shed 5 bases and J shed 5 bases, with 18 bases lying between them. Per germline, CDR1 MNHEY and CDR2 SVGEGT. The CDR3 reads CASSSPTPRGYGYTF. The CDR3, as DNA: TGTGCCAGCAGTAGCCCGACTCCGAGGGGGTATGGCTACACCTTC.

Here the CDR3 DNA reads TGTGCCAGCAGCTCCCCGGGACTAGCGGGGCAAGAGACCCAGTACTTC. Translation: CASSSPGLAGQETQYF. This rearrangement joins TRBV11-3 to TRBJ2-5, with 13 bases aligning to TRBD2. CDR1 SGHNT and CDR2 YENEEA come from the germline V gene. CDR3 length: 16 residues. Unmatched junction bases numbered 4, after V lost 4 bases and J lost 2 bases. The variable domain in full, with the rest retrieved from reference TRBV11-3 and TRBJ2-5, is EAGVVQSPRYKIIEKKQPVAFWCNPISGHNTLYWYLQNLGQGPELLIRYENEEAVDDSQLPKDRFSAERLKGVDSTLKIQPAELGDSAVYLCASSSPGLAGQETQYFGPGTRLLVL.

The J gene is TRBJ2-5, the V gene TRBV5-1; 10 bases map to TRBD1. Trimming cost V 4 bases and J 5 bases; bases outside gene matches: 5. CDR3 length: 14 residues. Germline-derived CDR1 and CDR2 are SGHRS and YFSETQ. The CDR3 reads CASSPGTGVETQYF. CDR3 sequence (DNA): TGCGCCAGCAGCCCCGGGACAGGGGTCGAGACCCAGTACTTC.

The chain uses TRBV3-1 (or the pseudogene TRBV3-2) and TRBJ2-6, with 10 bases fitting TRBD1. V was clipped by 3 bases and J by 4 bases; unmatched bases: 9. The CDR3 totals 18 residues. The germline gives CDR1 LGHDT, CDR2 YNNKEL (reference sequence). CDR3 loop: CASSHRPGTGAGANVLTF. The CDR3 DNA follows: TGTGCCAGCAGCCATCGTCCCGGGACAGGGGCAGGGGCCAACGTCCTGACTTTC.

This chain links TRBV5-1 with TRBJ2-7; D is unresolved. Trimming took off 0 bases at V and 6 bases at J, with 13 bases between the two ends. CDR3 length equals 14 residues. In germline, CDR1 is SGHRS, CDR2 YFSETQ. CDR3 sequence reads: CASSLGRIRSEQYF. As DNA, the CDR3 is TGCGCCAGCAGCTTGGGTAGGATAAGGAGCGAGCAGTACTTC.

This chain links TRBV27 with TRBJ2-1; D gene ambiguous. There are 16 residues in the CDR3. The germline gives CDR1 MNHEY, CDR2 SMNVEV (reference sequence). The ends were cut back, 7 bases at V and 15 bases at J, with 31 bases in the middle. The CDR3 region has the DNA TGTGCCAGCACCTCCCTAGGTTTAAATGACCCCATTTTTAGGTTCTTC. Its protein is CASTSLGLNDPIFRFF.

The chain links TRBV3-1 (or the pseudogene TRBV3-2) to TRBJ1-5; D might be TRBD1 (5 bases). V lost 0 bases and J 2 bases, leaving 8 bases between the germline ends. The CDR3 sequence is 15 residues long. CDR1 and CDR2 (germline): LGHDT, YNNKEL (reference sequence). In DNA form, the CDR3 reads TGTGCCAGCAGCCAAGAAGGGGTAGGCAATCAGCCCCAGCATTTT. Protein sequence: CASSQEGVGNQPQHF.

The J gene is TRBJ1-2, the V gene TRBV6-5, with D maybe TRBD1 (6 bases). This CDR3 contains 13 residues. Germline loops: CDR1 MNHEY, CDR2 SVGAGI. V was clipped by 7 bases and J by 6 bases, with 15 bases between them. CDR3: CASTYGTFDGYTF. The CDR3 DNA is TGTGCCAGCACCTACGGGACATTCGATGGCTACACCTTC.

Concerning this clone: The sample contains more than one DNA sequence encoding this CDR3. This CDR3 reads CASSVGLAGSYEQYF. DNA for the CDR3: TGTGCCAGCAGCGTAGGACTAGCGGGATCCTACGAGCAGTACTTC. The chain has TRBV9 and TRBJ2-7; 11 nucleotides line up with TRBD2. This CDR3 has 15 residues. Germline-derived CDR1 and CDR2 are SGDLS and YYNGEE. With V trimmed by 0 bases and J by 1 base, 0 bases remained unmatched. The entire variable domain, with the rest obtained from reference TRBV9 and TRBJ2-7, is as follows: DSGVTQTPKHLITATGQRVTLRCSPRSGDLSVYWYQQSLDQGLQFLIQYYNGEERAKGNILERFSAQQFPDLHSELNLSSLELGDSALYFCASSVGLAGSYEQYFGPGTRLTVT.

The rearrangement uses TRBV3-1 (or the pseudogene TRBV3-2) and TRBJ1-6, with D perhaps matching TRBD1 (5 bases). Germline CDR1 is LGHDT and CDR2 is YNNKEL (reference sequence). This CDR3 has 13 residues. V shed 1 base and J shed 10 bases, with 8 bases lying between them. CDR3 in amino acids: CASSQVRESPLHF. In DNA form, the CDR3 reads TGTGCCAGCAGCCAAGTCAGGGAATCACCCCTCCACTTT.

The chain carries TRBV4-1 and TRBJ2-1; D not resolved. Trimming left V 1 base short and J 0 bases short, with 13 bases between. The germline V gene encodes CDR1 MGHRA and CDR2 YSYEKL. There are 17 residues in the CDR3. CDR3 coding DNA: TGCGCCAGCAGCCAAGGAAGTGTCTACAGCTCCTACAATGAGCAGTTCTTC. This translates into CASSQGSVYSSYNEQFF.

This clone was seen just once. The chain couples TRBV11-2 to TRBJ2-3, with D unresolved. The V end was cut by 0 bases, the J end by 1 base, with 11 bases between. The CDR3 has 16 residues. Per germline, CDR1 SGHAT and CDR2 FQNNGV. CDR3 in DNA: TGTGCCAGCAGCTTAGAGAAAAAACTCCGCACAGATACGCAGTATTTT. It specifies CASSLEKKLRTDTQYF.

The V gene is TRBV5-1, the J gene TRBJ2-7; TRBD1 aligns across 9 bases. Germline V gene lookup returns CDR1 SGHRS and CDR2 YFSETQ. This CDR3 is built from 14 residues. The V gene end was trimmed by 3 bases and the J gene end by 5 bases; junction bases not matched to a gene: 6. The CDR3 loop reads CASSSGTGFHEQYF. The CDR3 nucleotides are TGCGCCAGCAGCTCCGGGACAGGGTTCCACGAGCAGTACTTC.

The chain combines TRBV10-1 with TRBJ2-3; 8 bases agree with TRBD2. The length of the CDR3 is 16 residues. The germline gives CDR1 WNHNN, CDR2 SYGVQD (reference sequence). J was trimmed by 3 bases and V by 6 bases; bases with no gene match: 11. The CDR3 coding sequence is TGCGCCAGCAGCCCCTACTCCGGGAGGGAAACAGATACGCAGTATTTT. Its translation: CASSPYSGRETDTQYF.

This chain connects TRBV19 to TRBJ2-3; weak D call: TRBD2 (6 bases). V lost 6 bases to trimming and J lost 3 bases, with 10 bases between them. CDR1 is LNHDA, CDR2 SQIVND, per germline (reference sequence). CDR3 size: 13 residues. CDR3 sequence: CASSGSSTDTQYF. The CDR3 DNA follows: TGTGCCAGTAGCGGGAGCTCGACAGATACGCAGTATTTT.

The J gene is TRBJ2-7, the V gene TRBV6-5; D perhaps matches TRBD2 (5 bases). The germline V and J ends were trimmed by 5 bases and 4 bases, with 9 bases remaining between them. This CDR3 is 12 amino acids long. Germline lookup yields CDR1 MNHEY and CDR2 SVGAGI. CDR3 loop: CASSPSPYEQYF. CDR3 DNA: TGTGCCAGCAGTCCTAGCCCTTACGAGCAGTACTTC.

The chain links TRBV6-5 to TRBJ1-3; the match to TRBD1 covers 12 bases. The germline V gene encodes CDR1 MNHEY and CDR2 SVGAGI. This CDR3 contains 14 residues. Unmatched junction bases numbered 5, after V lost 7 bases and J lost 7 bases. CDR3 nucleotides: TGTGCCAGCAAAGCCGGGACAGGGGGCAACACCATATATTTT. This gives the protein CASKAGTGGNTIYF.

The J gene is TRBJ2-6, the V gene TRBV19; D is ambiguous. Germline CDR1 LNHDA, CDR2 SQIVND (reference sequence). V was cut by 6 bases and J by 0 bases, with 18 bases left in between. CDR3 length: 18 amino acids. CDR3 in amino acids: CASSMITTLNSGANVLTF. In DNA form, the CDR3 reads TGTGCCAGTAGCATGATAACAACGCTCAACTCTGGGGCCAACGTCCTGACTTTC. Together with reference TRBV19 and TRBJ2-6, the CDR3 gives the full variable domain: DGGITQSPKYLFRKEGQNVTLSCEQNLNHDAMYWYRQDPGQGLRLIYYSQIVNDFQKGDIAEGYSVSREKKESFPLTVTSAQKNPTAFYLCASSMITTLNSGANVLTFGAGSRLTVL.

The V call is TRBV19, the J call TRBJ1-1, with 8 bases aligning to TRBD1. Germline V gene lookup returns CDR1 LNHDA and CDR2 SQIVND (reference sequence). The V and J ends lost 7 bases and 4 bases, in that order; junction bases with no gene match: 5. This CDR3 has 13 residues. CDR3 amino acids: CASNLQGVTEAFF. The CDR3 nucleotides read TGTGCCAGTAACCTACAGGGGGTCACTGAAGCTTTCTTT.

V is TRBV5-6 and J is TRBJ1-4, with D hard to call. The germline CDR1 and CDR2 sequences are SGHDT and YYEEEE. This CDR3 comprises 13 residues. Trimming pared 1 base from V and 8 bases from J, leaving 9 bases between. The CDR3 DNA follows: TGTGCCAGCAGCTTGTTGGCGGCAGAAAAACTGTTTTTT. This encodes CASSLLAAEKLFF.

The chain uses TRBV7-9 and TRBJ1-1; TRBD1 matches 7 bases. Per germline, CDR1 SEHNR and CDR2 FQNEAQ (reference sequence). This CDR3 comprises 16 residues. V lost 3 bases, J lost 3 bases, and 10 bases stayed unmatched. The CDR3, as DNA: TGTGCCAGCAGCTTGGGCAGGGGGTATGATGACACTGAAGCTTTCTTT. Protein product: CASSLGRGYDDTEAFF.

This chain links TRBV7-2 with TRBJ2-5; TRBD2 matches at 16 bases. V gave up 8 bases and J gave up 5 bases; unmatched junction bases: 8. This CDR3 is 16 amino acids long. Germline V gene lookup returns CDR1 SGHTA and CDR2 FQGNSA. The CDR3 DNA sequence: TGTGCCAGCCGAACTGCGGGACTAGCGGGGGGGGAGACCCAGTACTTC. Its translation is CASRTAGLAGGETQYF.

This chain joins TRBV15 and TRBJ2-1; D is unclear. The CDR3 loop spans 13 amino acids. In germline, CDR1 is LNHNV, CDR2 YYDKDF (reference sequence). The V gene lost 8 bases and the J gene lost 5 bases, with 13 bases spanning the gap. The CDR3 bases are TGTGCCACCGCCTGGGCTTTAGACAATGAGCAGTTCTTC. Its protein product is CATAWALDNEQFF.

The chain carries TRBV27 and TRBJ2-7, with 12 positions matching TRBD2. Germline values: CDR1 MNHEY, CDR2 SMNVEV (reference sequence). The V and J ends lost 5 bases and 5 bases, in that order; junction bases with no gene match: 7. The CDR3 has 15 amino acids. This chain's CDR3 is CASSPRTSGTHEQYF. The CDR3 coding sequence is TGTGCCAGCAGTCCCCGGACTAGCGGGACCCACGAGCAGTACTTC.